These 22 T cell receptor beta chains were sequenced from one sample in a study of blood T cell repertoires in COVID-19. Libraries were prepared by immunoSEQ multiplex PCR; TCRdb keeps only in-frame clonotypes and omits some of them. The table lists roughly 210,000 clones, roughly 84% of them singletons. Sequenced material: peripheral blood. These receptors were collected from a woman of 80 years or more with COVID-19, enrolled during active disease.

The V call is TRBV29-1, the J call TRBJ2-4, with 7 bases identical to TRBD2. V shed 8 bases, J shed 4 bases, and the junction held 14 bases outside the gene matches. CDR1 is SQVTM and CDR2 is ANQGSEA in the germline V gene. This CDR3 has 15 amino acids. CDR3 protein: CSPTRGDLDKNIQYF. CDR3 sequence (DNA): TGCAGCCCGACCCGGGGGGACCTTGATAAAAACATTCAGTACTTC.

This sequence joins TRBV6-4 and TRBJ2-3, with TRBD2 matching 7 bases. The junction had 10 bases not matched to a gene; V was cut back by 11 bases and J by 2 bases. This CDR3 is built from 14 residues. Germline lookup yields CDR1 MRHNA and CDR2 SNTAGT. The CDR3 DNA follows: TGTGCCGGCCCATCGGCGGGGGTCACAGATACGCAGTATTTT. Translating gives CAGPSAGVTDTQYF.

The gene calls are TRBV10-3 and TRBJ1-1; D not certain. The V gene's germline CDR1 is ENHRY and CDR2 SYGVKD. This CDR3 comprises 17 residues. V was cut by 2 bases and J by 0 bases, with 16 bases left in between. The DNA of the CDR3 is TGTGCCATCAGTGAGCCTCTAGCCCGTGATCTGAACACTGAAGCTTTCTTT. Translating gives CAISEPLARDLNTEAFF.

V gene TRBV19 combines with J gene TRBJ1-1, with D possibly TRBD1 on 6 matching bases. V was clipped by 2 bases and J by 3 bases, with 13 bases between them. Germline V gene sequence: CDR1 LNHDA, CDR2 SQIVND (reference sequence). This CDR3 contains 15 residues. The CDR3 DNA reads TGTGCCAGTAGTATAATCCCCTCAGGGGACACTGAAGCTTTCTTT. This gives the protein CASSIIPSGDTEAFF.

V gene TRBV10-3 combines with J gene TRBJ2-7, with 8 bases matching TRBD1. Germline assignment: CDR1 ENHRY and CDR2 SYGVKD. The V segment lost 8 bases and the J segment 2 bases; nucleotides outside the gene matches: 8. There are 14 residues in the CDR3. CDR3 residues: CAIGSGTGPYEQYF. The CDR3 bases are TGTGCCATCGGTTCCGGGACAGGCCCCTACGAGCAGTACTTC.

V usage is TRBV19 and J usage is TRBJ2-1, with TRBD1 matching over 9 bases. J gave up 2 bases and V 6 bases, and 5 bases lay outside the gene matches. The CDR3 runs 15 residues. The germline V gene has CDR1 LNHDA and CDR2 SQIVND (reference sequence). The CDR3 nucleotides are TGTGCCAGTAGGATGGACAGGGGCACCTACAATGAGCAGTTCTTC. Translating gives CASRMDRGTYNEQFF.

This clone has just a few counts. The V gene is TRBV4-2, the J gene TRBJ2-7; 10 bases are shared with TRBD2. V lost 3 bases, J lost 2 bases, and 7 bases stayed unmatched. The CDR3 has 16 amino acids. From germline, CDR1 is LGHNA and CDR2 YNFKEQ. The DNA of the CDR3 is TGTGCCAGCAGCCACCGAACTAGCGGGGTGACCTACGAGCAGTACTTC. It codes for CASSHRTSGVTYEQYF.

This rearrangement joins TRBV11-2 to TRBJ2-4; D may be TRBD2 (6 bases). The CDR3 consists of 15 residues. V lost 3 bases, J lost 1 base, and 10 bases lay in between. Germline values: CDR1 SGHAT, CDR2 FQNNGV. The CDR3 is CASSLSGGAKNIQYF. The CDR3 DNA follows: TGTGCCAGCAGCTTGAGTGGAGGGGCCAAAAACATTCAGTACTTC.

V is TRBV9 and J is TRBJ1-5; D is possibly TRBD1 (6 bases). Germline loops: CDR1 SGDLS, CDR2 YYNGEE. V was trimmed by 2 bases and J by 3 bases, leaving 9 bases between them. The length of the CDR3 is 14 residues. The chain's CDR3 is CASSVSGDNQPQHF. The CDR3 nucleotides read TGTGCCAGCAGCGTTTCAGGGGACAATCAGCCCCAGCATTTT.

The CDR3 sequence is CASSPRGTRNNEQFF. CDR3 bases: TGTGCCAGCAGCCCTCGGGGGACTAGAAACAATGAGCAGTTCTTC. J is TRBJ2-1 and V is TRBV6-2 or TRBV6-3, with TRBD2 identical over 8 bases. Trimming cost V 6 bases and J 5 bases; bases outside gene matches: 9. The CDR3 totals 15 residues. Germline V gene sequence: CDR1 MNHEY, CDR2 SVGEGT.

This clone appeared a few times. This CDR3 is also generated by other DNA sequences in the sample. The rearrangement uses TRBV7-2 and TRBJ1-3, with D possibly being TRBD1 (6 bases). Germline-derived CDR1 and CDR2 are SGHTA and FQGNSA. This CDR3 has 14 residues. Trimming pared 5 bases from V and 4 bases from J, leaving 12 bases between. CDR3 in DNA: TGTGCCAGCAGCCTAACAGGGTCGGGAAACACCATATATTTT. As protein: CASSLTGSGNTIYF.

The chain employs TRBV2 and TRBJ1-1; 10 bases are a match to TRBD1. V lost 7 bases, J lost 1 base, and 6 bases stayed unmatched. Germline assignment: CDR1 SNHLY and CDR2 FYNNEI. This CDR3 spans 15 amino acids. The CDR3 loop is CASTRDRGGNTEAFF. The CDR3, as DNA: TGTGCCAGCACCCGGGACAGGGGAGGGAACACTGAAGCTTTCTTT. The full variable domain, with the rest looked up from reference TRBV2 and TRBJ1-1, is EPEVTQTPSHQVTQMGQEVILRCVPISNHLYFYWYRQILGQKVEFLVSFYNNEISEKSEIFDDQFSVERPDGSNFTLKIRSTKLEDSAMYFCASTRDRGGNTEAFFGQGTRLTVV.

This clone was detected once. The chain joins TRBV10-3 to TRBJ2-3; 11 bases fit TRBD2. Germline V gene data show CDR1 as ENHRY and CDR2 as SYGVKD. V was clipped by 5 bases and J by 4 bases; unmatched bases: 2. The CDR3 totals 14 residues. CDR3 in amino acids: CAISLAGGADTQYF. CDR3 nucleotides: TGTGCCATCAGTTTAGCGGGAGGGGCAGATACGCAGTATTTT.

The chain combines TRBV9 with TRBJ1-5; 8 positions agree with TRBD1. Per germline, CDR1 SGDLS and CDR2 YYNGEE. The CDR3 spans 15 residues. V shed 3 bases, J shed 4 bases, and the junction held 6 bases outside the gene matches. The chain's CDR3 is CASSAGTGGNQPQHF. DNA of the CDR3: TGTGCCAGCAGCGCGGGGACAGGTGGTAATCAGCCCCAGCATTTT.

This rearrangement joins TRBV7-2 to TRBJ1-2; 8 nucleotides align to TRBD1. Germline CDR1 reads SGHTA; CDR2 reads FQGNSA. V shed 5 bases, J shed 5 bases, and the junction held 7 bases outside the gene matches. The CDR3 extends over 14 amino acids. The CDR3 reads CASSHPRTGYGYTF. CDR3 DNA: TGTGCCAGCAGCCACCCGAGGACAGGGTATGGCTACACCTTC.

A single count supports this clone. The V and J genes are TRBV7-8 and TRBJ2-7, with TRBD1 as a possible D gene (6 bases). V was trimmed by 5 bases and J by 3 bases, leaving 17 bases between them. Germline V gene lookup returns CDR1 SGHVS and CDR2 FQNEAQ. CDR3 length: 15 residues. CDR3 residues: CASSRLRTELYEQYF. The CDR3 DNA is TGTGCCAGCAGCCGACTACGGACAGAACTCTACGAGCAGTACTTC.

The chain links TRBV5-4 to TRBJ2-5; 9 positions agree with TRBD1. Trimming took 5 bases from V and 1 from J; bases not matched to a gene: 12. The CDR3 is made up of 17 amino acids. Germline CDR1 reads SGHNT; CDR2 reads YYREEE (reference sequence). CDR3 nucleotides: TGTGCCAGCAGTCACGCGGCAAACAGGGGGCCCCAAGAGACCCAGTACTTC. It translates to CASSHAANRGPQETQYF.

Here the CDR3 reads CASSLTGAFYGYTF. CDR3 DNA sequence: TGTGCCAGCAGCTTGACAGGGGCCTTCTATGGCTACACCTTC. The V gene is TRBV7-8, the J gene TRBJ1-2, with 8 bases identical to TRBD1. Looked up from germline, CDR1 is SGHVS and CDR2 is FQNEAQ. With 3 bases clipped from V and 4 bases from J, the junction kept 4 bases outside the gene matches. The CDR3 is 14 residues long. The whole variable domain, filled in from reference TRBV7-8 and TRBJ1-2, reads GAGVSQSPRYKVAKRGQDVALRCDPISGHVSLFWYQQALGQGPEFLTYFQNEAQLDKSGLPSDRFFAERPEGSVSTLKIQRTQQEDSAVYLCASSLTGAFYGYTFGSGTRLTVV.

The rearrangement links TRBV6-4 to TRBJ2-1; D may be TRBD1 (6 bases). Germline-derived CDR1 and CDR2 are MRHNA and SNTAGT. This CDR3 spans 14 amino acids. Trimming removed 6 bases from V and 8 bases from J, with 17 bases in between. The CDR3 bases are TGTGCCAGCAGCCCCTCCCAGGGGAAATATGAGCAGTTCTTC. This translates into CASSPSQGKYEQFF.

The chain carries TRBV2 and TRBJ1-4, with 9 bases that match TRBD1. Losses at the gene ends were 7 bases for V and 8 bases for J; bases not matched to a gene: 11. Germline CDR1 SNHLY, CDR2 FYNNEI. The CDR3 is made up of 15 amino acids. The CDR3 here is CASKIQGAEGEKLFF. DNA of the CDR3: TGTGCCAGCAAAATACAGGGGGCCGAAGGGGAAAAACTGTTTTTT.

This chain uses TRBV19 with TRBJ2-3; 14 bases agree with TRBD2. The CDR3 loop spans 17 amino acids. With 6 bases clipped from V and 2 bases from J, the junction kept 7 bases outside the gene matches. Germline V gene data show CDR1 as LNHDA and CDR2 as SQIVND (reference sequence). CDR3 loop: CASRPWTSGGSTDTQYF. Here the CDR3 DNA reads TGTGCCAGTAGACCCTGGACTAGCGGGGGGTCCACAGATACGCAGTATTTT.

The V gene is TRBV19, the J gene TRBJ2-1; 12 bases are a match to TRBD2. The length of the CDR3 is 17 residues. V dropped 4 bases and J dropped 0; count of bases not matched to a gene: 4. Germline values: CDR1 LNHDA, CDR2 SQIVND (reference sequence). The CDR3: CASSTLAGGGSYNEQFF. The DNA of the CDR3 is TGTGCCAGTAGTACGCTAGCGGGGGGGGGCTCCTACAATGAGCAGTTCTTC.